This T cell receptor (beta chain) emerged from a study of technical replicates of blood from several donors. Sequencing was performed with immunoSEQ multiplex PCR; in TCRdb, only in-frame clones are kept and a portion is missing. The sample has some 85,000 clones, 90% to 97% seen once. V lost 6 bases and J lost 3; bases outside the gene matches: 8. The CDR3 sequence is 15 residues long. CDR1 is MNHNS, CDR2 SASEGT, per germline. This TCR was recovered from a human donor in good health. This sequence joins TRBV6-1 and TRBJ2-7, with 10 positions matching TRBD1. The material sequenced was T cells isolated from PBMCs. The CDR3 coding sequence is TGTGCCAGCAGGGGTGACAGGGGGCGCTTCTACGAGCAGTACTTC. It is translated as CASRGDRGRFYEQYF.